The next 14 T cell receptor beta chains were all read from a single sample in a study of blood T cell repertoires in COVID-19. Generated by immunoSEQ multiplex PCR, the TCRdb table keeps only in-frame clones and is missing some. This sample has 100,000 to 150,000 clones, with 75% to 85% found just once. Sequencing was performed on peripheral blood. The receptor set was obtained from a man between 40 and 49 years old with active or convalescent COVID-19.

The chain joins TRBV5-1 to TRBJ2-1, with a weak D call TRBD1 (5 bases). Trimming cost V 1 base and J 10 bases, with 12 bases left between them. Germline CDR1 reads SGHRS; CDR2 reads YFSETQ. CDR3 size: 13 residues. This chain's CDR3 is CASSLSSPGEQFF. The CDR3 bases are TGCGCCAGCAGCTTGTCCAGTCCAGGGGAGCAGTTCTTC.

CDR3 region: CASSHRTSGGITGELFF. CDR3 coding DNA: TGTGCCAGCAGCCACCGGACTAGCGGGGGGATCACCGGGGAGCTGTTTTTT. The chain joins TRBV6-2 or TRBV6-3 to TRBJ2-2, with 14 bases matching TRBD2. From germline, CDR1 is MNHEY and CDR2 SVGEGT. CDR3 length: 17 residues. J lost 4 bases, V lost 6 bases, and 7 bases had no gene match.

The CDR3 sequence is CASSQGRAEAGSPLHF. The CDR3 bases are TGCGCCAGCAGCCAAGGACGGGCTGAAGCGGGTTCACCCCTCCACTTT. This rearrangement joins TRBV4-1 to TRBJ1-6; D is undetermined. V lost 1 base to trimming and J lost 9 bases, with 16 bases between them. The CDR3 runs to 16 residues. The germline gives CDR1 MGHRA, CDR2 YSYEKL.

The chain couples TRBV5-5 to TRBJ1-1; a weak D match, TRBD1 (5 bases). V dropped 0 bases and J dropped 6 bases, with 15 bases sitting between them. Germline assignment: CDR1 SGHKS and CDR2 YYEKEE (reference sequence). The CDR3 is 15 residues long. CDR3 residues: CASSLEGLSFAEAFF. The CDR3 DNA sequence: TGTGCCAGCAGCTTGGAGGGGTTGAGTTTCGCTGAAGCTTTCTTT.

The V and J genes are TRBV6-2 or TRBV6-3 and TRBJ2-1; 10 positions agree with TRBD2. V shed 2 bases, J shed 7 bases, and the junction held 5 bases outside the gene matches. The CDR3 contains 15 residues. CDR1 and CDR2 from the germline V gene are MNHEY and SVGEGT. CDR3 sequence (DNA): TGTGCCAGCAGTTACCTTAGCGGGGGGCTTAATGAGCAGTTCTTC. It encodes CASSYLSGGLNEQFF.

V is TRBV6-5 and J is TRBJ1-4; 7 nucleotides match TRBD1. The CDR3 spans 13 residues. With V trimmed by 8 bases and J by 7 bases, 7 bases remained unmatched. Germline CDR1 is MNHEY and CDR2 is SVGAGI. The CDR3 DNA sequence: TGTGCCAGCGCTAGGGGGCGCTTTGAAAAACTGTTTTTT. Protein: CASARGRFEKLFF.

The genes are TRBV3-1 (or the pseudogene TRBV3-2) and TRBJ2-3, with TRBD1 identical over 7 bases. Trimming took 4 bases from V and 7 from J; bases not matched to a gene: 14. CDR3 length equals 16 residues. CDR1 and CDR2 (germline): LGHDT, YNNKEL (reference sequence). DNA for the CDR3: TGTGCCAGCAGCCCGCCGACAGGGTATACAGCAAATACGCAGTATTTT. This sequence encodes CASSPPTGYTANTQYF.

This clone occurred a few times. The V call is TRBV9, the J call TRBJ2-2; 7 bases are shared with TRBD1. Germline CDR1 and CDR2: SGDLS and YYNGEE. V trimming: 1 base; J trimming: 1 base; junction bases outside the gene matches: 1. The CDR3 loop spans 15 amino acids. CDR3 loop: CASSVRQGNTGELFF. CDR3 nucleotides: TGTGCCAGCAGCGTAAGACAGGGGAACACCGGGGAGCTGTTTTTT.

This chain links TRBV7-3 with TRBJ2-1, with 7 bases matching TRBD2. Germline CDR1 is SGHTA and CDR2 is FQGTGA. V lost 5 bases and J lost 10; bases outside the gene matches: 5. CDR3 length: 12 residues. CDR3 protein: CASSTRGGEQFF. In DNA, the CDR3 is TGTGCCAGCAGCACTAGGGGAGGGGAGCAGTTCTTC. The whole variable domain, remainder taken from reference TRBV7-3 and TRBJ2-1, is GAGVSQTPSNKVTEKGKYVELRCDPISGHTALYWYRQSLGQGPEFLIYFQGTGAADDSGLPNDRFFAVRPEGSVSTLKIQRTERGDSAVYLCASSTRGGEQFFGPGTRLTVL.

The rearrangement links TRBV18 to TRBJ2-7; tentative D call: TRBD1 (5 bases). V was pared by 0 bases and J by 2 bases, with 14 bases between. This CDR3 contains 16 residues. Germline V gene data show CDR1 as KGHSH and CDR2 as LQKENI. The DNA of the CDR3 is TGTGCCAGCTCACCACCGGTCAGGGAAGGCCCCTACGAGCAGTACTTC. This encodes CASSPPVREGPYEQYF.

This clone appeared a few times. At one end, the junction sequence differs from germline, possibly due to a read error. The V gene is TRBV7-6, the J gene TRBJ1-2; D perhaps matches TRBD1 (6 bases). CDR1 and CDR2 from the germline V gene are SGHVS and FNYEAQ. The CDR3 is made up of 12 amino acids. CDR3 protein: CASSPGGGELHF. The CDR3 DNA is TGTGCCAGCAGCCCTGGGGGGGGCGAGCTACACTTC.

The chain recombines TRBV10-3 with TRBJ2-2, with TRBD2 as a possible D gene (5 bases). The germline V gene has CDR1 ENHRY and CDR2 SYGVKD. Trimming left V 0 bases short and J 7 bases short, with 9 bases between. The CDR3 contains 14 residues. CDR3 bases: TGTGCCATCAGTGAGTCGCCGGGGTTCGGGGAGCTGTTTTTT. As protein: CAISESPGFGELFF.

The chain combines TRBV2 with TRBJ1-5, with 9 nucleotides matching TRBD1. Germline trimming cut 5 bases from V and 6 bases from J; bases unmatched to any gene: 5. Germline assignment: CDR1 SNHLY and CDR2 FYNNEI. The CDR3 covers 14 residues. DNA of the CDR3: TGTGCCAGCAGTACACAGGGGGCGGCTCAGCCCCAGCATTTT. This codes for CASSTQGAAQPQHF. Filled out from reference TRBV2 and TRBJ1-5, the complete variable domain reads EPEVTQTPSHQVTQMGQEVILRCVPISNHLYFYWYRQILGQKVEFLVSFYNNEISEKSEIFDDQFSVERPDGSNFTLKIRSTKLEDSAMYFCASSTQGAAQPQHFGDGTRLSIL.

The chain employs TRBV5-4 and TRBJ2-1; D is perhaps TRBD1 (5 bases). CDR1 and CDR2 from the germline V gene are SGHNT and YYREEE (reference sequence). The CDR3 covers 13 residues. V was shortened by 3 bases and J by 7 bases, with 11 bases between the two germline ends. The CDR3 reads CASSWQGRNEQFF. As DNA, the CDR3 is TGTGCCAGCAGCTGGCAGGGAAGGAATGAGCAGTTCTTC. The full variable domain, its missing parts supplied by reference TRBV5-4 and TRBJ2-1, is ETGVTQSPTHLIKTRGQQVTLRCSSQSGHNTVSWYQQALGQGPQFIFQYYREEENGRGNFPPRFSGLQFPNYSSELNVNALELDDSALYLCASSWQGRNEQFFGPGTRLTVL.